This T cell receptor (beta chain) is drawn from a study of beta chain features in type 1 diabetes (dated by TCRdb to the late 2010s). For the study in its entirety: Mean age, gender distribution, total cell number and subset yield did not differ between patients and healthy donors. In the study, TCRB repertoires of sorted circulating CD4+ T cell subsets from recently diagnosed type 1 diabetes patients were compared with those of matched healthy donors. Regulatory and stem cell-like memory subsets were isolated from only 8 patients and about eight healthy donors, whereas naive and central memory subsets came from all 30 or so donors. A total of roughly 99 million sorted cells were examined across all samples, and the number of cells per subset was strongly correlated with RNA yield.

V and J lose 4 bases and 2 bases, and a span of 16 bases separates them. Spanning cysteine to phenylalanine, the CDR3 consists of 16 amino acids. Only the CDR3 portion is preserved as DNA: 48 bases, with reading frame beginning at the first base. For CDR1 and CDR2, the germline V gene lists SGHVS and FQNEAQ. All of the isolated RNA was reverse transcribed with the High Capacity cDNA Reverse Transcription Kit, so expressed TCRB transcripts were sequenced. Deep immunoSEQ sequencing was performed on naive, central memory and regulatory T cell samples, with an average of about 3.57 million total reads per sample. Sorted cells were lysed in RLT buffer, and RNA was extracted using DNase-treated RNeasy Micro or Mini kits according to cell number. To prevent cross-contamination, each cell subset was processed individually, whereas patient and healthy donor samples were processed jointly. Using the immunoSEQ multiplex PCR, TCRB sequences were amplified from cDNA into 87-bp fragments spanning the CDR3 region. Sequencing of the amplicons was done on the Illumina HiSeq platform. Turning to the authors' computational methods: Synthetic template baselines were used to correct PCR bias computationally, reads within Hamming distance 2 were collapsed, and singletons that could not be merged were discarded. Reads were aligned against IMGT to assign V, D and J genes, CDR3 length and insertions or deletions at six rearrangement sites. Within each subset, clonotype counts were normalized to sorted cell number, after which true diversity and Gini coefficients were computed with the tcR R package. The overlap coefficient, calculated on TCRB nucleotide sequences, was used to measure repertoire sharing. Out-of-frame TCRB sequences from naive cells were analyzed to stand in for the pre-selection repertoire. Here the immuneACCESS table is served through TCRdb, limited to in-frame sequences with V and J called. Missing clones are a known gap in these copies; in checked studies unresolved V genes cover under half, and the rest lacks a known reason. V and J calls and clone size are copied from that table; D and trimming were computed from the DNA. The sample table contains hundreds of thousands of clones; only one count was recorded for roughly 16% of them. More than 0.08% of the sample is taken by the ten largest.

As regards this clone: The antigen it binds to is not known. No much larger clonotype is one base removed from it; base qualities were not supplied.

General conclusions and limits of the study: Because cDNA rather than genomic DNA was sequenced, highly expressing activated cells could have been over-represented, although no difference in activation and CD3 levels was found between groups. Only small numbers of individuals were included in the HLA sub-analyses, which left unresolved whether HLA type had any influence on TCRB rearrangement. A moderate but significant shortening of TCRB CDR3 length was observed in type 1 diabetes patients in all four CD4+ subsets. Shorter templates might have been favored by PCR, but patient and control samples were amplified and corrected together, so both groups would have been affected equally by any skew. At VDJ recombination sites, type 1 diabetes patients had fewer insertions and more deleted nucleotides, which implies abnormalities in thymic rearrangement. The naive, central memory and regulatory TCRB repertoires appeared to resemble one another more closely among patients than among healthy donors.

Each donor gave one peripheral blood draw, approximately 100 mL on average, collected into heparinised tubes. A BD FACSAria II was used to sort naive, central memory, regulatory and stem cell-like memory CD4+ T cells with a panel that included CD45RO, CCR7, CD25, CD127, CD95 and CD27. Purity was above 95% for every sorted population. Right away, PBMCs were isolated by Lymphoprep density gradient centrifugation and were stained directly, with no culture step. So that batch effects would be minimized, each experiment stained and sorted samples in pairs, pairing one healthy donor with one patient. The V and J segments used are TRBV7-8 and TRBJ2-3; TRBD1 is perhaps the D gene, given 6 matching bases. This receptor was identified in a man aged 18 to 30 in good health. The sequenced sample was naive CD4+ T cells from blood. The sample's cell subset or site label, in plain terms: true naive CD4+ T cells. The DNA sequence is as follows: TGTGCCAGCAGCTCATGGGGACGGGACATCACAGATACGCAGTATTTT. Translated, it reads CASSSWGRDITDTQYF.